This TCR beta chain originates from a study of blood T cell repertoires in COVID-19. Across the whole study: Samples representing acute and convalescent COVID-19 were sourced from the United States, Italy and Spain. Nucleic acid was either cDNA or gDNA, and it came from T cells, B-cell-depleted T cells, or PBMCs.

Original data processing: Reference gene primer amplification gave estimated nucleated cell counts. The protocol was immunoSEQ multiplex PCR, while the TCRdb copy is restricted to in-frame clones and leaves out a portion. The V and J calls and the clone size are those of that table, but D and trimming were determined from the DNA. The table lists tens of thousands of clones, 80% of them singletons. V lost 1 base, J lost 1 base, and 3 bases stayed unmatched. Germline V gene sequence: CDR1 LNHDA, CDR2 SQIVND (reference sequence). This CDR3 comprises 16 residues. A few counts support this clone. V is TRBV19 and J is TRBJ1-1, with 10 bases identical to TRBD1. The TCR originated in a woman of 80 years or more with acute or convalescent COVID-19. The sequenced sample was peripheral blood. The CDR3 sequence is CASSIAWTGGNTEAFF. CDR3 DNA: TGTGCCAGTAGTATAGCGTGGACAGGGGGGAACACTGAAGCTTTCTTT.